This T cell receptor (beta chain) was recovered during a study of T cells in Graves' hyperthyroidism and ophthalmopathy. Study-level points and caveats: Ophthalmopathy could be told apart from stable hyperthyroidism with a 13 V-J model. Model predictions of ophthalmopathy came a median 6.5 months before onset.

The source material, RNA transcripts, was used to amplify TCR beta CDR3 regions. Using the HTBI primer set, a first-round RT-PCR was run on the TCR CDR3. TCRdb analysed the multiplex PCR reads with MiXCR anew, one entry per CDR3 protein. The sample consists of a few hundred thousand distinct CDR3 sequences, around 15% of them appearing once. This clonotype has ten or more counts. Its antigen is unidentified. V shed 0 bases, J shed 0 bases, and the junction held 1 base outside the gene matches. This CDR3 is 15 amino acids long. Germline assignment: CDR1 LGHNA and CDR2 YNFKEQ. The chain carries TRBV4-2 and TRBJ2-7, with 8 positions matching TRBD1. The TCR sequence derives from a woman in her twenties or thirties with Graves' ophthalmopathy. Material: blood. Here the CDR3 reads CASSQETGGSYEQYF. The CDR3 DNA sequence: TGTGCCAGCAGCCAAGAAACAGGGGGCTCCTACGAGCAGTACTTC.